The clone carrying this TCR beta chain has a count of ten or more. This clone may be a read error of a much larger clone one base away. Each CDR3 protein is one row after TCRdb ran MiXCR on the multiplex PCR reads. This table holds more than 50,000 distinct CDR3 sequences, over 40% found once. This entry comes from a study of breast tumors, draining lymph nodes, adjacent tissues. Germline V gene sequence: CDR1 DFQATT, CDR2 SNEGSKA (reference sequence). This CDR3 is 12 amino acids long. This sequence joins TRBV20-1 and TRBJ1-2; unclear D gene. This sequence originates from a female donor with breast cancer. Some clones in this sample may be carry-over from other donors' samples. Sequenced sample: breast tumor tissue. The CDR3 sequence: CSARRHSGGSTF. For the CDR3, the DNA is TGCAGTGCTAGAAGACACTCGGGTGGCTCCACCTTC.